Presented here are 17 T cell receptor beta chains from one specimen sequenced in a study of molecular identifiers for immune sequencing clone quantification. Using its own MiXCR run on the PCR reads, TCRdb lists one record per CDR3 protein. The sample records about 70,000 distinct CDR3 sequences, approximately 18% being singletons. Sequenced: naive CD8+ T cells from blood, with Jurkat cell RNA spiked in. Subset of the sample: FACS-sorted CD8+CD4-CCR7+CD45RA+ naive T cells. Source of these receptors: a human donor in good health. Some libraries in this study had Jurkat cell RNA spiked in.

This clonotype was picked up a small number of times. The rearrangement uses TRBV11-2 and TRBJ2-5; unclear D gene. Germline CDR1 SGHAT, CDR2 FQNNGV. Between the trimmed V and J ends, which lost 0 bases and 2 bases, there was a span of 13 bases. The CDR3 extends over 16 amino acids. DNA of the CDR3: TGTGCCAGCAGCTTAGAGGTTTGGGTGCCTCAAGAGACCCAGTACTTC. It encodes CASSLEVWVPQETQYF.

This clonotype appeared many times. The genes are TRBV7-8 and TRBJ2-5; 8 bases are a match to TRBD2. The CDR3 sequence is 16 residues long. V lost 3 bases to trimming and J lost 5 bases; unmatched junction nucleotides: 11. The germline V gene has CDR1 SGHVS and CDR2 FQNEAQ. The CDR3 DNA sequence: TGTGCCAGCAGCTTGGTACTCCTAGCGGGTCTTGAGACCCAGTACTTC. Protein sequence: CASSLVLLAGLETQYF. The entire variable domain, with the rest obtained from reference TRBV7-8 and TRBJ2-5, is as follows: GAGVSQSPRYKVAKRGQDVALRCDPISGHVSLFWYQQALGQGPEFLTYFQNEAQLDKSGLPSDRFFAERPEGSVSTLKIQRTQQEDSAVYLCASSLVLLAGLETQYFGPGTRLLVL.

This clonotype has only a few counts. This rearrangement joins TRBV20-1 to TRBJ2-1; 7 nucleotides agree with TRBD1. Germline assignment: CDR1 DFQATT and CDR2 SNEGSKA (reference sequence). This CDR3 is built from 13 residues. V gave up 3 bases and J gave up 4 bases; unmatched junction bases: 3. The CDR3 sequence: CSASDREYNEQFF. The DNA of the CDR3 is TGCAGTGCTAGCGACAGGGAATACAATGAGCAGTTCTTC.

Ten or more counts support this clonotype. The J gene is TRBJ2-5, the V gene TRBV7-2; TRBD2 might be the D (7 bases). Germline-derived CDR1 and CDR2 are SGHTA and FQGNSA. The CDR3 is 18 residues long. V was trimmed by 4 bases and J by 0 bases, leaving 21 bases between them. The CDR3 here is CASSSEGGLAAYQETQYF. The CDR3 bases are TGTGCCAGCAGCTCCGAGGGGGGGCTAGCGGCTTACCAAGAGACCCAGTACTTC.

This clonotype was seen once. A much larger clone is a single base away; this may be a read error. The chain couples TRBV6-5 to TRBJ2-5; a possible D gene is TRBD1 (6 bases). V was shortened by 4 bases and J by 0 bases, with 15 bases between the two germline ends. CDR1 is MNHEY, CDR2 SVGAGI, per germline. The CDR3 contains 16 residues. CDR3 nucleotides: TGTGCCAGCAGTTCCGGACGAGGGGGACACCAAGAGACCCAGTACTTC. Translating it yields CASSSGRGGHQETQYF.

This clonotype was observed once. The junction departs from the called germline gene at one end, perhaps through a read error. The chain employs TRBV7-9 and TRBJ1-1; unclear D gene. CDR1 and CDR2 from the germline V gene are SEHNR and FQNEAQ (reference sequence). CDR3 length: 11 amino acids. CDR3: CANSLFPEAFF. The DNA of the CDR3 is TGTGCCAACAGCTTATTCCCTGAAGCTTTCTTT.

This clonotype has a count of ten or more. V and J are TRBV24-1 and TRBJ2-3; TRBD2 aligns across 9 bases. Trimming at V came to 9 bases and at J to 5 bases, leaving 8 bases not matched to a gene. The CDR3 runs to 14 residues. The V gene's germline CDR1 is KGHDR and CDR2 SFDVKD. CDR3: CATSAGGPEDTQYF. The CDR3 DNA is TGTGCCACCTCTGCGGGAGGGCCTGAAGATACGCAGTATTTT.

This clonotype was recorded a few times. The gene calls are TRBV7-9 and TRBJ1-1, with a weak D call TRBD1 (5 bases). The V end was cut by 2 bases, the J end by 10 bases, with 11 bases between. The CDR3 is 12 amino acids. The germline V gene has CDR1 SEHNR and CDR2 FQNEAQ (reference sequence). DNA of the CDR3: TGTGCCAGCAGCTTATCCTGGGACGTAGCTTTCTTT. Its translation: CASSLSWDVAFF.

This clonotype was counted ten times or more. The chain links TRBV29-1 to TRBJ2-3; possible D gene TRBD1, 8 bases. Looked up from germline, CDR1 is SQVTM and CDR2 is ANQGSEA. The ends were cut back, 7 bases at V and 4 bases at J, with 18 bases in the middle. The CDR3 runs 14 residues. CDR3 protein: CSADREGRADTQYF. The CDR3 DNA sequence: TGCAGCGCGGACAGGGAGGGTAGGGCAGATACGCAGTATTTT.

Ten or more counts support this clonotype. V usage is TRBV4-1 and J usage is TRBJ2-7, with TRBD2 matching over 12 bases. Per the germline V gene, CDR1 is MGHRA and CDR2 is YSYEKL. The CDR3 has 17 amino acids. V lost 2 bases to trimming and J lost 3 bases; unmatched junction nucleotides: 8. CDR3 in DNA: TGCGCCAGCAGCCAATGGCAGGGGACTAGCGGGTACTACGAGCAGTACTTC. Translation: CASSQWQGTSGYYEQYF.

This clonotype was counted between two and nine times. This chain uses TRBV6-2 or TRBV6-3 with TRBJ2-1; D gene uncertain. Germline V lookup: CDR1 MNHEY, CDR2 SVGEGT. V was shortened by 6 bases and J by 0 bases, with 3 bases between the two germline ends. This CDR3 contains 12 residues. DNA of the CDR3: TGTGCCAGCAGGAACTCCTACAATGAGCAGTTCTTC. It is translated as CASRNSYNEQFF.

This clonotype was recorded many times. V usage is TRBV6-6 and J usage is TRBJ1-3; no firm D call. This CDR3 is 14 amino acids long. Trimming shortened V by 5 bases and J by 1 base, and 9 bases separated the two germline ends. From germline, CDR1 is MNHNY and CDR2 SVGAGI (reference sequence). The CDR3 is CASSNTGSGNTIYF. The DNA of the CDR3 is TGTGCCAGCAGTAATACTGGGTCTGGAAACACCATATATTTT.

This clonotype was detected ten times or more. The chain recombines TRBV24-1 with TRBJ1-5, with TRBD1 identical over 10 bases. Germline CDR1 KGHDR, CDR2 SFDVKD. The CDR3 length is 14 residues. J lost 6 bases, V lost 3 bases, and 1 base had no gene match. The CDR3 DNA follows: TGTGCCACCAGTGATGGGACAGGGGTTCAGCCCCAGCATTTT. As protein: CATSDGTGVQPQHF.

This clonotype counts as medium-sized. The rearrangement joins TRBV29-1 to TRBJ2-3; TRBD2 agrees at 7 bases. V lost 6 bases to trimming and J lost 1 base; unmatched junction nucleotides: 19. This CDR3 region has 18 residues. Germline V gives CDR1 SQVTM, CDR2 ANQGSEA. The DNA of the CDR3 is TGCAGCGTCTGGACTAGGAGGGACGGTATAGGCCGCACAGATACGCAGTATTTT. Translated, it gives CSVWTRRDGIGRTDTQYF.

This clonotype was counted many times. This chain connects TRBV6-2 or TRBV6-3 to TRBJ2-1, with 8 positions matching TRBD1. With 5 bases clipped from V and 4 bases from J, the junction kept 4 bases outside the gene matches. Germline V gene data show CDR1 as MNHEY and CDR2 as SVGEGT. There are 14 residues in the CDR3. DNA for the CDR3: TGTGCCAGCAGTACCACAGGGGGATACAATGAGCAGTTCTTC. Its translation is CASSTTGGYNEQFF.

This clonotype appeared many times. The genes are TRBV4-1 and TRBJ2-1; TRBD2 matches 7 bases. This CDR3 region has 16 residues. In germline, CDR1 is MGHRA, CDR2 YSYEKL. V was clipped by 0 bases and J by 8 bases; unmatched bases: 10. CDR3 bases: TGCGCCAGCAGCCAAGAGGTAGCGGGTGTTCCTGATGAGCAGTTCTTC. Its translation: CASSQEVAGVPDEQFF.

As to this clonotype: At one end, the junction sequence differs from germline, possibly due to a read error. The rearrangement links TRBV6-2 or TRBV6-3 to TRBJ1-5; D uncertain. The germline V gene has CDR1 MNHEY and CDR2 SVGEGT. This CDR3 has 14 amino acids. CDR3 protein: CASSYYGINRPQHF. CDR3 nucleotide sequence: TGTGCCAGCAGTTACTACGGAATCAATCGGCCCCAGCACTTT.